This T cell receptor beta chain was retrieved from a study of T-cell reconstitution after alpha-beta-depleted transplantation in children. This CDR3 comprises 16 residues. Trimming shortened V by 1 base and J by 7 bases, and 17 bases separated the two germline ends. From germline, CDR1 is SGHRS and CDR2 YFSETQ. Study conclusions and caveats: In patients about two months after transplant, alpha-beta T cells reportedly arose from several hundred expanded graft clones. Counts and diversity of T cells one year after transplant came mostly from newly produced T cells. After transplant, high TCRbeta diversity at day 60 in some patients arose from surviving recipient T cells and thymic progenitors.

A remark on this clonotype: What it recognizes is unknown.

Researchers prepared the TCRbeta library using unique molecular identifiers, the study reports. A single record per CDR3 protein comes from TCRdb applying MiXCR to the PCR reads. The sample holds 700,000 to 950,000 distinct CDR3 sequences, 16% seen once. This receptor was identified in a male patient younger than 18 who had a stem cell transplant for acute lymphoblastic leukemia, so the T cells may come from the graft donor. Material: PBMCs, mostly from graft donor cells, obtained 360 days after TCRalphabeta/CD19-depleted stem cell transplant. The rearrangement links TRBV5-1 to TRBJ2-2; D is perhaps TRBD1 (6 bases). This CDR3 is CASSLNRVQRVGELFF. For the CDR3, the DNA is TGCGCCAGCAGCTTGAACAGGGTCCAAAGAGTCGGGGAGCTGTTTTTT.